These 28 T cell receptor beta chains were all obtained from the same sample, sequenced in a study of CD8+CD57+ T cells in acquired aplastic anemia. TCR beta VDJ combinations and CDR3 sequences were profiled from genomic DNA. TCRdb re-analysed the reads in MiXCR, keeping a single row per CDR3 protein. The sample contains about 68,000 distinct CDR3 sequences, 54% of which appear only once. The sequenced sample consisted of sorted CD4+, CD8+, or CD8+CD57+ T cells (not recorded which) from PBMCs. These receptors came from a human donor in good health, serving as a control.

This clonotype was seen repeatedly, ten times or more. V gene TRBV7-3 combines with J gene TRBJ1-1; possible D gene TRBD1, 5 bases. Germline values: CDR1 SGHTA, CDR2 FQGTGA. CDR3 length equals 12 residues. The germline V and J ends were trimmed by 3 bases and 7 bases, with 9 bases remaining between them. The CDR3 bases are TGTGCCAGCAGCTTGGGAGGGGATGAAGCTTTCTTT. It specifies CASSLGGDEAFF. Complete variable domain (other parts from reference TRBV7-3 and TRBJ1-1): GAGVSQTPSNKVTEKGKYVELRCDPISGHTALYWYRQSLGQGPEFLIYFQGTGAADDSGLPNDRFFAVRPEGSVSTLKIQRTERGDSAVYLCASSLGGDEAFFGQGTRLTVV.

In this sample, this clonotype turned up many times. The CDR3: CASSFHLAGGPSDYEQYF. The DNA for the CDR3 is TGTGCCAGCAGTTTTCATCTAGCGGGAGGGCCCTCGGACTACGAGCAGTACTTC. The J gene is TRBJ2-7, the V gene TRBV12-3 or TRBV12-4; 12 bases match TRBD2. The length of the CDR3 is 18 residues. V gave up 3 bases and J gave up 3 bases; unmatched junction bases: 12.

V gene TRBV15 combines with J gene TRBJ2-3, with 9 bases matching TRBD1. From germline, CDR1 is LNHNV and CDR2 YYDKDF (reference sequence). CDR3 length equals 15 residues. Germline trimming cut 4 bases from V and 3 bases from J; bases unmatched to any gene: 5. CDR3 bases: TGTGCCACCAGCAAGGACAGGGGCCCAACAGATACGCAGTATTTT. Its translation is CATSKDRGPTDTQYF.

Concerning this clonotype: A read error may account for a junction end that differs from germline. The V and J genes are TRBV29-1 and TRBJ2-2; 9 bases agree with TRBD1. There are 16 residues in the CDR3. Looked up from germline, CDR1 is SQVTM and CDR2 is ANQGSEA. Here the CDR3 reads CSVEGRGQGDTGELSF. In nucleotides, the CDR3 is TGCAGCGTTGAAGGTCGGGGACAGGGTGACACCGGGGAGCTGTCTTTT.

Only one count was recorded for this clonotype. This chain joins TRBV7-3 and TRBJ2-7, with 9 nucleotides matching TRBD1. The CDR3 is made up of 14 amino acids. Germline CDR1 SGHTA, CDR2 FQGTGA. V gave up 5 bases and J gave up 5 bases; unmatched junction bases: 7. The CDR3 sequence: CASSAGTGYHEQYF. DNA for the CDR3: TGTGCCAGCAGCGCCGGGACAGGGTACCACGAGCAGTACTTC. The full variable domain, in which reference TRBV7-3 and TRBJ2-7 provide the parts outside the CDR3, is GAGVSQTPSNKVTEKGKYVELRCDPISGHTALYWYRQSLGQGPEFLIYFQGTGAADDSGLPNDRFFAVRPEGSVSTLKIQRTERGDSAVYLCASSAGTGYHEQYFGPGTRLTVT.

The rearrangement links TRBV7-9 to TRBJ1-1; TRBD1 aligns across 7 bases. V lost 4 bases to trimming and J lost 6 bases; unmatched junction nucleotides: 2. Germline V gene lookup returns CDR1 SEHNR and CDR2 FQNEAQ (reference sequence). This CDR3 contains 12 residues. Here the CDR3 reads CASSSTGAEAFF. The CDR3 DNA reads as TGTGCCAGCAGCTCCACAGGGGCTGAAGCTTTCTTT.

The rearrangement links TRBV10-3 to TRBJ1-2; D call uncertain. CDR3 length: 12 residues. In germline, CDR1 is ENHRY, CDR2 SYGVKD. Trimming removed 4 bases at V and 4 bases at J, with 7 bases between. CDR3 coding DNA: TGTGCCATCAGTGGGGCCTCCTATGGCTACACCTTC. This sequence encodes CAISGASYGYTF.

The chain links TRBV29-1 to TRBJ1-2; the match to TRBD1 covers 9 bases. This CDR3 contains 13 residues. The V gene end was trimmed by 6 bases and the J gene end by 4 bases; junction bases not matched to a gene: 6. CDR1 SQVTM and CDR2 ANQGSEA come from the germline V gene. Here the CDR3 reads CSVNGQGPYGYTF. The DNA for the CDR3 is TGCAGCGTGAACGGACAGGGGCCCTATGGCTACACCTTC.

CDR3 loop: CASAITINEKLFF. The CDR3 nucleotides read TGTGCCAGTGCTATAACTATCAATGAAAAACTGTTTTTT. The chain recombines TRBV19 with TRBJ1-4, with D hard to call. V shed 8 bases and J shed 5 bases, with 12 bases lying between them. The germline V gene encodes CDR1 LNHDA and CDR2 SQIVND (reference sequence). The CDR3 covers 13 residues.

V usage is TRBV12-5 and J usage is TRBJ2-1; 11 nucleotides align to TRBD2. CDR3 length: 15 residues. Germline CDR1 and CDR2: LGHNT and FRNRAP. Losses at the gene ends were 5 bases for V and 4 bases for J; bases not matched to a gene: 4. CDR3 protein: CASGPGLADYNEQFF. The CDR3 DNA reads as TGTGCTAGTGGTCCGGGACTAGCGGATTACAATGAGCAGTTCTTC.

The CDR3 region is CASSRQNTQYF. CDR3 DNA: TGTGCCAGCAGTCGACAGAATACGCAGTATTTT. The chain recombines TRBV7-3 with TRBJ2-3, with D possibly matching TRBD1 (5 bases). Trimming shortened V by 6 bases and J by 7 bases, and 8 bases separated the two germline ends. The CDR3 consists of 11 residues. Germline V gene lookup returns CDR1 SGHTA and CDR2 FQGTGA.

In its sample, this clonotype was seen many times. The chain recombines TRBV20-1 with TRBJ2-7; 7 positions match TRBD1. V lost 7 bases to trimming and J lost 3 bases; unmatched junction nucleotides: 6. CDR1 is DFQATT and CDR2 is SNEGSKA in the germline V gene (reference sequence). The CDR3 sequence is 12 residues long. The CDR3 protein is CSGDRLNYEQYF. As DNA, the CDR3 is TGCAGTGGGGACAGATTAAACTACGAGCAGTACTTC.

This clonotype was seen ten or more times. The chain carries TRBV5-1 and TRBJ1-1; TRBD1 might be the D (5 bases). Germline V gene sequence: CDR1 SGHRS, CDR2 YFSETQ. Trimming left V 1 base short and J 2 bases short, with 9 bases between. This CDR3 has 14 residues. In DNA, the CDR3 is TGCGCCAGCAGCTTGAGGGGCATTAACACTGAAGCTTTCTTT. This codes for CASSLRGINTEAFF. The full variable domain, its missing parts supplied by reference TRBV5-1 and TRBJ1-1, is KAGVTQTPRYLIKTRGQQVTLSCSPISGHRSVSWYQQTPGQGLQFLFEYFSETQRNKGNFPGRFSGRQFSNSRSEMNVSTLELGDSALYLCASSLRGINTEAFFGQGTRLTVV.

This clonotype was detected a few times. The J gene is TRBJ2-1, the V gene TRBV24-1; D tentatively fits TRBD1 or TRBD2 (5 bases each). The germline CDR1 and CDR2 sequences are KGHDR and SFDVKD. V lost 4 bases, J lost 7 bases, and 13 bases lay in between. The CDR3 is 14 amino acids. CDR3 amino acids: CATSEAGWGNEQFF. CDR3 nucleotides: TGTGCCACCAGTGAAGCAGGGTGGGGGAATGAGCAGTTCTTC.

The chain recombines TRBV2 with TRBJ2-2; no firm D call. The CDR3 spans 14 residues. V lost 4 bases, J lost 1 base, and 7 bases lay in between. Germline V gene sequence: CDR1 SNHLY, CDR2 FYNNEI. CDR3 in amino acids: CASSGSRNTGELFF. CDR3 coding DNA: TGTGCCAGCAGTGGGTCAAGGAACACCGGGGAGCTGTTTTTT.

V is TRBV7-9 and J is TRBJ1-2; TRBD1 is a possible D gene (6 bases). Trimming shortened V by 2 bases and J by 4 bases, and 11 bases separated the two germline ends. Per the germline V gene, CDR1 is SEHNR and CDR2 is FQNEAQ (reference sequence). CDR3 length: 14 amino acids. The CDR3 DNA reads as TGTGCCAGCAGCTTACCCGGGGACATCTATGGCTACACCTTC. Translation: CASSLPGDIYGYTF.

As DNA, the CDR3 is TGTGCCAGCAGTTTGTCCAATGAGCAGTTCTTC. Amino acids: CASSLSNEQFF. The V call is TRBV6-9, the J call TRBJ2-1; D not resolved. Trimming removed 4 bases at V and 6 bases at J, with 4 bases between. The germline gives CDR1 MNHGY, CDR2 SVAAGI. CDR3 length: 11 residues.

This clonotype has ten or more counts. The rearrangement links TRBV27 to TRBJ2-7; 11 bases map to TRBD2. There are 15 residues in the CDR3. Germline CDR1 is MNHEY and CDR2 is SMNVEV (reference sequence). V trimming: 7 bases; J trimming: 3 bases; junction bases outside the gene matches: 8. CDR3 DNA sequence: TGTGCCAGCACATCCCTAGCGGGAGGCAACTACGAGCAGTACTTC. Protein: CASTSLAGGNYEQYF.

The V call is TRBV12-3 or TRBV12-4, the J call TRBJ1-2, with D maybe TRBD1 (6 bases). The CDR3 consists of 13 residues. V lost 7 bases, J lost 8 bases, and 17 bases lay in between. The CDR3 region is CASTLLDRHGYTF. In nucleotides, the CDR3 is TGTGCCAGCACCCTTCTCGACAGGCACGGCTACACCTTC.

This clonotype was seen once. This may be a read error, as it is one base from a much larger clone. The chain uses TRBV12-3 or TRBV12-4 and TRBJ2-1; 9 bases are a match to TRBD2. The CDR3 runs 14 residues. The CDR3 DNA reads as TGTGCCAGCAGTTTCCAGCGGGAGGCGTCGGCGCAGCTCTTC. Its protein product is CASSFQREASAQLF.

This clonotype was observed a handful of times. The V call is TRBV11-2, the J call TRBJ2-7; TRBD1 agrees at 7 bases. With V trimmed by 5 bases and J by 3 bases, 13 bases remained unmatched. The CDR3 loop spans 16 amino acids. The germline gives CDR1 SGHAT, CDR2 FQNNGV. CDR3 protein: CASSPLRDRGYYEQYF. CDR3 sequence (DNA): TGTGCCAGCAGCCCCTTACGGGACAGAGGTTACTACGAGCAGTACTTC.

Details on this clonotype: The CDR3 ends on some other residue instead of the conserved phenylalanine or tryptophan, so this is likely a read error. The J gene is TRBJ2-1, the V gene TRBV10-3; 9 positions match TRBD2. Per the germline V gene, CDR1 is ENHRY and CDR2 is SYGVKD. The CDR3 consists of 15 residues. Germline trimming cut 10 bases from V and 0 bases from J; bases unmatched to any gene: 7. The CDR3 coding sequence is TGTGCCACCTTGACTAGCGGAAGCTCCTACAATGAGCAGTTCCTC. Amino acid sequence: CATLTSGSSYNEQFL.

This clonotype appeared a few times. V usage is TRBV19 and J usage is TRBJ2-1; tentative D call: TRBD2 (6 bases). V lost 9 bases and J 0 bases, leaving 18 bases between the germline ends. CDR1 is LNHDA and CDR2 is SQIVND in the germline V gene (reference sequence). The CDR3 has 16 amino acids. The CDR3 loop reads CASNSFSGSSYNEQFF. In nucleotides, the CDR3 is TGTGCCAGCAACTCCTTTAGCGGTAGCTCCTACAATGAGCAGTTCTTC.

In the case of this clonotype: With a much larger clone just one base away, this may be a read error. The chain employs TRBV28 and TRBJ1-2; possible D gene TRBD1, 6 bases. The CDR3 is made up of 16 amino acids. The germline V gene encodes CDR1 MDHEN and CDR2 SYDVKM. V lost 4 bases, J lost 4 bases, and 19 bases lay in between. CDR3 DNA sequence: TGTGCCAGCAGTTCCCGTCCCTCAGGGGTCGGCTATGGCTACACCTTC. This sequence encodes CASSSRPSGVGYGYTF.

The CDR3: CASSLKGGFSPLHF. The CDR3, as DNA: TGCGCCAGCAGCTTGAAAGGGGGGTTTTCACCCCTCCACTTT. The chain couples TRBV5-1 to TRBJ1-6, with D tentatively TRBD1 (6 bases). The V gene lost 1 base and the J gene lost 9 bases, with 11 bases spanning the gap. Germline V CDR1 and CDR2: SGHRS, YFSETQ. This CDR3 is 14 amino acids long.

The V call is TRBV9, the J call TRBJ1-1; the match to TRBD1 covers 8 bases. V trimming: 3 bases; J trimming: 3 bases; junction bases outside the gene matches: 13. The germline V gene encodes CDR1 SGDLS and CDR2 YYNGEE. CDR3 size: 17 residues. The DNA of the CDR3 is TGTGCCAGCAGCGCGCCGGGACAGGCTTGGGTTGACACTGAAGCTTTCTTT. Its translation: CASSAPGQAWVDTEAFF.

By its share, this clonotype is medium-sized. V and J are TRBV24-1 and TRBJ2-1, with D possibly TRBD2 on 5 matching bases. V was pared by 4 bases and J by 8 bases, with 11 bases between. This CDR3 is 13 amino acids long. The germline V gene encodes CDR1 KGHDR and CDR2 SFDVKD. The CDR3 loop reads CATSEIDYDEQFF. The CDR3 DNA reads as TGTGCCACCAGTGAGATTGACTATGATGAGCAGTTCTTC.

This clonotype was recorded many times. The V and J genes are TRBV12-3 or TRBV12-4 and TRBJ2-1, with TRBD2 identical over 9 bases. This CDR3 contains 18 residues. V was clipped by 6 bases and J by 5 bases; unmatched bases: 17. CDR3 DNA: TGTGCCAGCAGAGTAGCGGGGGACTTTGTCATTTGGAACAATGAGCAGTTCTTC. It specifies CASRVAGDFVIWNNEQFF.